This TCR beta chain was observed in a study of identical twins. Study-wide points: Its conclusions, products of cross-sectional statistical analysis, did not come from following the same donors. Memory repertoires lacked the insertion deficit that abundant cord blood beta clonotypes showed. Sequences that were out-of-frame, alpha and twin-shared displayed an excess of low generation probability.

A universal primer site arose from template switching, and cDNA bore unique molecular identifiers. TCRdb called the 5' RACE reads again in MiXCR, with one record for every CDR3 protein. The sample shows under 1 million distinct CDR3 sequences, approximately 13% of them seen only once. Germline V CDR1 and CDR2: SGHTA, FQGTGA. Trimming shortened V by 0 bases and J by 2 bases, and 16 bases separated the two germline ends. CDR3 size: 18 residues. Remarks on this clonotype: The antigen is undetermined.

These data are also associated with another study on yellow fever vaccine responses in identical twins.

The sequence derives from a woman in her late teens or twenties in good health. Sequencing was performed on PBMCs. This chain joins TRBV7-3 and TRBJ2-2; no definite D call. The CDR3 DNA is TGTGCCAGCAGCTTAACTTCTACAGATCCTAGTAACACCGGGGAGCTGTTTTTT. Translated: CASSLTSTDPSNTGELFF.